This passage covers 17 T cell receptor beta chains from one sample sequenced in a study of T-cell memory formation after mild COVID-19. From the 5' RACE reads, TCRdb called clonotypes with MiXCR, one entry per CDR3 protein. The sample lists 250,000 to 300,000 distinct CDR3 sequences; under 20% were seen once. Sequenced material: PBMCs or a T cell subset sorted from them (not recorded which). The receptors come from a man younger than 35 who had mild COVID-19 (a few samples of this study predate the infection). Cell type and time point are not known.

This clonotype showed up many times. The CDR3 sequence: CASSYRAYNEQFF. The CDR3 DNA reads TGTGCCAGCAGTTACAGGGCCTACAATGAGCAGTTCTTC. The rearrangement joins TRBV6-2 or TRBV6-3 to TRBJ2-1; D not certain. This CDR3 has 13 residues. Deletions cut 2 bases from V and 2 bases from J, with 4 bases between. The V gene's germline CDR1 is MNHEY and CDR2 SVGEGT.

A few counts support this clonotype. The rearrangement uses TRBV10-3 and TRBJ2-5, with D tentatively TRBD1 or TRBD2 (5 bases each). The V gene's germline CDR1 is ENHRY and CDR2 SYGVKD. Trimming stripped 0 bases from V and 2 bases from J, with 7 bases between. The CDR3 is 14 residues long. DNA of the CDR3: TGTGCCATCAGTGAGTCGGGGGTGCAAGAGACCCAGTACTTC. Translated, it gives CAISESGVQETQYF.

This clonotype was observed at least ten times. The chain employs TRBV5-1 and TRBJ2-5; a possible D gene is TRBD1 (5 bases). Germline CDR1 reads SGHRS; CDR2 reads YFSETQ. The CDR3 contains 13 residues. The germline V and J ends were trimmed by 2 bases and 2 bases, with 7 bases remaining between them. The CDR3 DNA reads TGCGCCAGCAGCTTATGGACACAAGAGACCCAGTACTTC. It encodes CASSLWTQETQYF.

This clonotype occurred a few times. V gene TRBV28 combines with J gene TRBJ2-7, with D unclear. CDR3 length equals 13 residues. CDR1 is MDHEN, CDR2 SYDVKM, per germline. V lost 5 bases, J lost 6 bases, and 14 bases lay in between. The CDR3 protein is CASSLTRPSEQYV. DNA for the CDR3: TGTGCCAGCAGTCTTACCCGCCCCTCCGAGCAGTACGTC.

This clonotype was observed at least ten times. The CDR3, as DNA: TGTGCCAGCAGTTTTACAGGGGGGCCTGGGGCCAACGTCCTGACTTTC. This gives the protein CASSFTGGPGANVLTF. This chain links TRBV5-5 with TRBJ2-6, with 8 bases matching TRBD1. Germline V gene sequence: CDR1 SGHKS, CDR2 YYEKEE (reference sequence). Trimming at V came to 5 bases and at J to 2 bases, leaving 6 bases not matched to a gene. The CDR3 spans 16 residues.

This clonotype was seen more than once but under ten times. V and J are TRBV6-1 and TRBJ2-2, with D uncertain. Trimming left V 0 bases short and J 0 bases short, with 8 bases between. The CDR3 length is 16 residues. The germline V gene has CDR1 MNHNS and CDR2 SASEGT. For the CDR3, the DNA is TGTGCCAGCAGTGAAGCCCAGCCCACGAACACCGGGGAGCTGTTTTTT. Translation gives CASSEAQPTNTGELFF.

This sequence joins TRBV28 and TRBJ1-2; D is unresolved. Trimming shortened V by 5 bases and J by 3 bases, and 10 bases separated the two germline ends. This CDR3 has 13 residues. CDR1 and CDR2 (germline): MDHEN, SYDVKM. This chain's CDR3 is CASSPGYYYGYTF. DNA of the CDR3: TGTGCCAGCAGTCCTGGTTACTACTATGGCTACACCTTC.

The V call is TRBV4-1, the J call TRBJ2-1; D is uncertain. CDR3 size: 12 residues. Per germline, CDR1 MGHRA and CDR2 YSYEKL. The ends were cut back, 3 bases at V and 9 bases at J, with 9 bases in the middle. The DNA of the CDR3 is TGCGCCAGCAGCCAGGGTAATATTGAGCAGTTCTTC. Its translation: CASSQGNIEQFF.

The chain carries TRBV2 and TRBJ1-2; D unclear. Germline CDR1 SNHLY, CDR2 FYNNEI. V lost 3 bases and J lost 3, with 8 bases in between. The CDR3 covers 13 residues. In DNA, the CDR3 is TGTGCCAGCAGTGATTCGGCTTACTATGGCTACACCTTC. It is translated as CASSDSAYYGYTF. The full variable domain, completed using reference TRBV2 and TRBJ1-2, is EPEVTQTPSHQVTQMGQEVILRCVPISNHLYFYWYRQILGQKVEFLVSFYNNEISEKSEIFDDQFSVERPDGSNFTLKIRSTKLEDSAMYFCASSDSAYYGYTFGSGTRLTVV.

This clonotype was recorded a few times. The chain carries TRBV11-2 and TRBJ2-1, with no clear D. Between the trimmed V and J ends, which lost 3 bases and 10 bases, there was a span of 16 bases. Looked up from germline, CDR1 is SGHAT and CDR2 is FQNNGV. The CDR3 is 14 residues long. For the CDR3, the DNA is TGTGCCAGCAGCTTCCGGACGGCGGCAGGAGAGCAGTTCTTC. Its translation: CASSFRTAAGEQFF.

V and J are TRBV12-3 or TRBV12-4 and TRBJ1-1; 7 bases line up with TRBD1. V dropped 6 bases and J dropped 4; count of bases not matched to a gene: 11. The CDR3 contains 15 residues. For the CDR3, the DNA is TGTGCCAGCAGCCCGTCGACAGGGAAGGGCACTGAAGCTTTCTTT. Its translation is CASSPSTGKGTEAFF.

The rearrangement joins TRBV4-3 to TRBJ1-2; D unclear. Trimming removed 1 base at V and 4 bases at J, with 10 bases between. Germline V CDR1 and CDR2: LGHNA, YSLEER. The CDR3 extends over 14 amino acids. Here the CDR3 DNA reads TGCGCCAGCAGCCAAGGGCCCAGTACCTATGGCTACACCTTC. Translated, it gives CASSQGPSTYGYTF.

This clonotype was observed a handful of times. The V and J genes are TRBV5-1 and TRBJ2-5; TRBD1 might be the D (6 bases). CDR1 and CDR2 (germline): SGHRS, YFSETQ. This CDR3 contains 15 residues. The V end lost 5 bases, the J end lost 2 bases, and 16 bases lay between the germline ends. The CDR3 sequence: CASSSGQIWQETQYF. The CDR3 DNA is TGCGCCAGCAGTTCCGGACAGATATGGCAAGAGACCCAGTACTTC.

This chain joins TRBV7-2 and TRBJ1-6; D unresolved. V was cut by 8 bases and J by 0 bases, with 20 bases left in between. Germline V lookup: CDR1 SGHTA, CDR2 FQGNSA. The CDR3 spans 18 residues. The DNA for the CDR3 is TGTGCCAGCTGCCCCATCCCTGGAGGGAGCTCCTATAATTCACCCCTCCACTTT. Amino acids: CASCPIPGGSSYNSPLHF.

This clonotype was recorded a few times. The V and J genes are TRBV27 and TRBJ1-1; perhaps TRBD1 as D (5 bases). This CDR3 region has 14 residues. Germline V gene lookup returns CDR1 MNHEY and CDR2 SMNVEV (reference sequence). V dropped 5 bases and J dropped 5 bases, with 15 bases sitting between them. This CDR3 reads CASSPQGLGTEAFF. CDR3 in DNA: TGTGCCAGCAGTCCTCAGGGATTAGGGACTGAAGCTTTCTTT.

The rearrangement links TRBV24-1 to TRBJ2-3; maybe TRBD1 (6 bases). This CDR3 has 13 amino acids. The V end was cut by 9 bases, the J end by 8 bases, with 17 bases between. Germline CDR1 is KGHDR and CDR2 is SFDVKD. Here the CDR3 reads CATSGTYAGTQYF. In DNA, the CDR3 is TGTGCCACCTCCGGGACATACGCCGGTACGCAGTATTTT.

The J gene is TRBJ1-2, the V gene TRBV5-1; 8 bases match TRBD1. With V trimmed by 4 bases and J by 6 bases, 8 bases remained unmatched. CDR1 and CDR2 (germline): SGHRS, YFSETQ. The CDR3 runs to 14 residues. CDR3 region: CASSNRDRTNGYTF. CDR3 sequence (DNA): TGCGCCAGCAGCAACCGGGACAGGACGAATGGCTACACCTTC.